This paragraph covers one TCR beta chain sequence. Its target is not known. The data are from a study of cytomegalovirus exposure and HLA in healthy donors. Study information: A previous analysis identified 117 million unique TCR beta sequences derived from 180 million or so T cells. General study points: A few CMV-associated chains proved CMV antigen-specific in vitro. For presence/absence analyses, sequencing depth was assumed to be roughly uniform across donors.

At collection, donors were nominally healthy, but unrecorded immune exposures were probable. The CDR3 has 15 amino acids. V was cut by 5 bases and J by 4 bases, with 17 bases left in between. Germline V gene data show CDR1 as PRHDT and CDR2 as FYEKMQ (reference sequence). 13 Jbeta primers and 60 Vbeta primers were used for the PCR. Repertoires were generated with immunoSEQ multiplex PCR, while TCRdb's copy carries only in-frame clones and drops some. The repertoire holds around 190,000 clones, with about four fifths as singletons. This TCR was recovered from a woman aged 50 to 60 in good health and CMV-seronegative. Sequenced input: PBMCs. The V and J genes are TRBV13 and TRBJ1-1; D possibly corresponds to TRBD1 (5 bases). The CDR3 here is CASSPGGGGGTEAFF. CDR3 coding DNA: TGTGCCAGCAGCCCCGGGGGTGGGGGGGGCACTGAAGCTTTCTTT.